This T cell receptor (beta chain) derives from a study of T-cell reconstitution after alpha-beta-depleted transplantation in children. This clonotype was found many times. It was with unique molecular identifiers that the TCRbeta library was prepared. TCRdb reprocessed the PCR reads via MiXCR and lists one record per CDR3 protein. The data contain 200,000 to 250,000 distinct CDR3 sequences, approximately 10% of them singletons. This TCR was recovered from a child younger than two with acute myeloid leukemia, due to receive a stem cell transplant. The source was PBMCs, collected before TCRalphabeta/CD19-depleted stem cell transplant.

CDR3 loop: CSVPRLAGVTDTQYF. DNA for the CDR3: TGCAGCGTCCCCCGACTAGCGGGAGTCACAGATACGCAGTATTTT. V and J are TRBV29-1 and TRBJ2-3; the match to TRBD2 covers 12 bases. The CDR3 length is 15 residues. With 6 bases clipped from V and 2 bases from J, the junction kept 6 bases outside the gene matches. The germline gives CDR1 SQVTM, CDR2 ANQGSEA.